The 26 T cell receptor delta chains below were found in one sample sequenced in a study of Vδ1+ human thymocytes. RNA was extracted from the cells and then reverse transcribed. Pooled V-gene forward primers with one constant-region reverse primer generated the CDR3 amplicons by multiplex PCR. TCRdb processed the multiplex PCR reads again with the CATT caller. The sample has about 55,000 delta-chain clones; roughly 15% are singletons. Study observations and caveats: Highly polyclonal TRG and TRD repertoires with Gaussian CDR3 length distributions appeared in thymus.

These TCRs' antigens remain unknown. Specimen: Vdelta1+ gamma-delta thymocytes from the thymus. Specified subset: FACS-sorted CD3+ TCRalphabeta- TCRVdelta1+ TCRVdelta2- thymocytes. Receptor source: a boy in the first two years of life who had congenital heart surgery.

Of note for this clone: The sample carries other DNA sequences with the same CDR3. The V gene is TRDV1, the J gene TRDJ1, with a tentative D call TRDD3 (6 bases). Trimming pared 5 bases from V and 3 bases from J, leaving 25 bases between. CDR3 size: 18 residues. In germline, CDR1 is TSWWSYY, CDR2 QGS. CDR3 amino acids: CALGNNVTTCTGSDKLIF. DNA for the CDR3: TGTGCTCTTGGGAACAACGTAACTACCTGTACTGGGTCCGATAAACTCATCTTT.

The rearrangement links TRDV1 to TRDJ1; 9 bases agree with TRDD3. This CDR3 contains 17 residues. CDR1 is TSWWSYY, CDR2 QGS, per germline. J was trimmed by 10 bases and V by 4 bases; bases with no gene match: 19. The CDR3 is CALGVAFPLYWGKRLIF. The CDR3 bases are TGTGCTCTTGGGGTTGCCTTCCCCTTATACTGGGGGAAGAGACTCATCTTT.

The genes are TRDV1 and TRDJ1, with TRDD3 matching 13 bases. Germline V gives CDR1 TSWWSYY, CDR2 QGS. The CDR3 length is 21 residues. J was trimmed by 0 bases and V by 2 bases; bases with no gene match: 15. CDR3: CALGEDPTRLLGDTYTDKLIF. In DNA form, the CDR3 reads TGTGCTCTTGGGGAAGATCCTACCCGCCTACTGGGGGATACGTACACCGATAAACTCATCTTT.

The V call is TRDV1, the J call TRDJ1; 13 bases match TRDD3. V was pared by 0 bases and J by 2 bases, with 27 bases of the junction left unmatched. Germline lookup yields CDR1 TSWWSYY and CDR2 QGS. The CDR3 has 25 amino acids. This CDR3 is CALGELVNFTQKTGGYARTTDKLIF. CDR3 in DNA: TGTGCTCTTGGGGAACTCGTAAACTTCACACAAAAAACTGGGGGATACGCCCGTACGACCGATAAACTCATCTTT.

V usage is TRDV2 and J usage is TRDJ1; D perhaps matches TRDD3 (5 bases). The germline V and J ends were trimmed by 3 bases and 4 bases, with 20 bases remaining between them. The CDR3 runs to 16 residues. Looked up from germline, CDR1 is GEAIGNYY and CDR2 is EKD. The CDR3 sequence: CACDADPPGGDDKLIF. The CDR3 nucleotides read TGTGCCTGTGACGCCGATCCCCCCGGGGGCGACGATAAACTCATCTTT.

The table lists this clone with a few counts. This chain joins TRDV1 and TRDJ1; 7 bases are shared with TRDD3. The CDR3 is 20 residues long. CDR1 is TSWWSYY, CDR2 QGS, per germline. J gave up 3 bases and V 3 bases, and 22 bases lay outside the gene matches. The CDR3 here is CALGEGDWGDPWGSADKLIF. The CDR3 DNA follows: TGTGCTCTTGGGGAGGGCGACTGGGGAGATCCATGGGGGTCCGCCGATAAACTCATCTTT.

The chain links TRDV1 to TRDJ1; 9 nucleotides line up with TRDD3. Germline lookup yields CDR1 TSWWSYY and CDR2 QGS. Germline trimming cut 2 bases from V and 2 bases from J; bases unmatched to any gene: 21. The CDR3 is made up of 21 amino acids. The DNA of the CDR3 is TGTGCTCTTGGGGAAGGCCAGGGGGGATACATCCGATACATAAAGACCGATAAACTCATCTTT. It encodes CALGEGQGGYIRYIKTDKLIF.

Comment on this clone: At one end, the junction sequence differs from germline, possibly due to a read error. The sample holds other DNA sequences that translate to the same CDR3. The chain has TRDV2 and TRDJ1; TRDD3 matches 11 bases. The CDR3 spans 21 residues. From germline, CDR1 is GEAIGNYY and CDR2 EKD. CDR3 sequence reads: CACDPPTDLLGDKKYTDKLIF. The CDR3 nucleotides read TGTGCCTGTGACCCCCCTACGGATCTACTGGGGGATAAAAAGTACACCGATAAACTCATCTTC.

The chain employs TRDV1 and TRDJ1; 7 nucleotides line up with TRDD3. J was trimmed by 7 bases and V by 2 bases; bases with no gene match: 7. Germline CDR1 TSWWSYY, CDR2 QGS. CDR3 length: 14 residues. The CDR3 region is CALGEKTWGLKLIF. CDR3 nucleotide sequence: TGTGCTCTTGGGGAAAAGACCTGGGGGCTTAAACTCATCTTT.

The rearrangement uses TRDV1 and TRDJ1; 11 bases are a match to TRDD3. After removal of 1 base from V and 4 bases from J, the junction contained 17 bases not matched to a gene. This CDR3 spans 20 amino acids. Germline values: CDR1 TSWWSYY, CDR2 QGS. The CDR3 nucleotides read TGTGCTCTTGGGGAACGGCGACGACTACTGGGGGATAGAGGGTACGATAAACTCATCTTT. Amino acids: CALGERRRLLGDRGYDKLIF.

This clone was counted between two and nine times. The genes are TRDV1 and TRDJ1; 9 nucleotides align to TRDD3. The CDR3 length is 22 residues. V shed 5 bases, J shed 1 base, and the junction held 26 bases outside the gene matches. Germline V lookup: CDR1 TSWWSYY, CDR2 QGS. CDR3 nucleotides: TGTGCTCTTGGGAAGACTCCTATCCCCCAGGGTCGTACTGGGGGAGCCACCGATAAACTCATCTTT. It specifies CALGKTPIPQGRTGGATDKLIF.

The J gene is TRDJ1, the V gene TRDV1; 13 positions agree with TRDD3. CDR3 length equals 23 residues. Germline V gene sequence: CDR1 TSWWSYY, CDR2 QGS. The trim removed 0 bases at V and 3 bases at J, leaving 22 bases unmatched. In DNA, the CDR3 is TGTGCTCTTGGGGAACTCTCCGGAAGGGTGCAACTGGGGGATACGCGAGGATCCGATAAACTCATCTTT. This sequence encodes CALGELSGRVQLGDTRGSDKLIF.

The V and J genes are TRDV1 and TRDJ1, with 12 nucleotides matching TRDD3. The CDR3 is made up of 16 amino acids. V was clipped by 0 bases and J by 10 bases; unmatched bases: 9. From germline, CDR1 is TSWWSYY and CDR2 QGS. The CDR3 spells CALGELCTGGYIPLIF. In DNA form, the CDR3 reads TGTGCTCTTGGGGAACTCTGTACTGGGGGATACATTCCACTCATCTTT.

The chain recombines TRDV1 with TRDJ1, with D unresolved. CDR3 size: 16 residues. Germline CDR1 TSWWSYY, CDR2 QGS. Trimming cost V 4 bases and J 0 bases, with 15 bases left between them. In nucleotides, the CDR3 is TGTGCTCTTGGGGGTCGTGGGCCGGTGTACACCGATAAACTCATCTTT. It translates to CALGGRGPVYTDKLIF.

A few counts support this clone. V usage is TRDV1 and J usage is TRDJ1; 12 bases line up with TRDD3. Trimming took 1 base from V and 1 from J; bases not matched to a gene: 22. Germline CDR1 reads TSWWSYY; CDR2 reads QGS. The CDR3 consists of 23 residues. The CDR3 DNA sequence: TGTGCTCTTGGGGAACCGCGCCTGCGGCCACGACTGGGGGATACCAGTGGCACCGATAAACTCATCTTT. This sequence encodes CALGEPRLRPRLGDTSGTDKLIF.

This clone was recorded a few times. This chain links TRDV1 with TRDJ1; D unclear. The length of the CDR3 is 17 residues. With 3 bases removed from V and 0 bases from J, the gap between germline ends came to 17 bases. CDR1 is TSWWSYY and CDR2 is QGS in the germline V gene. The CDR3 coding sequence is TGTGCTCTTGGGGAGCCCCCAGACCCCCCGTACACCGATAAACTCATCTTT. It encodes CALGEPPDPPYTDKLIF.

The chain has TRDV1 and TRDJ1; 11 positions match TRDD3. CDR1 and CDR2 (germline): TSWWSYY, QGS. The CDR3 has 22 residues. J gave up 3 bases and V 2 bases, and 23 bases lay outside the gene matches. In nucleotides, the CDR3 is TGTGCTCTTGGGGAATGCATTTCACCGCACTGGGGGATAAAGTTCCGTCCCGATAAACTCATCTTT. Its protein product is CALGECISPHWGIKFRPDKLIF.

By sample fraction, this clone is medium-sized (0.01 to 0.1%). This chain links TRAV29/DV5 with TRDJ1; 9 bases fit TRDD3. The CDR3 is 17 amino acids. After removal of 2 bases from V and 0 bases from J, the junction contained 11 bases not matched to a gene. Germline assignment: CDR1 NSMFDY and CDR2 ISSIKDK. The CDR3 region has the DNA TGTGCAGCAAGTTCTTTGCTGGGGGATCGGTACACCGATAAACTCATCTTT. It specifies CAASSLLGDRYTDKLIF.

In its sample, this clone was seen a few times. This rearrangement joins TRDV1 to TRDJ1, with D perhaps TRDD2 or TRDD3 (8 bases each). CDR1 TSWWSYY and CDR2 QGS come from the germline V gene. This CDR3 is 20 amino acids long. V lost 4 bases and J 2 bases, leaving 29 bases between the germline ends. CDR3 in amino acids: CALGASYAYWGLKRTDKLIF. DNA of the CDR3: TGTGCTCTTGGGGCTTCCTACGCCTACTGGGGGCTAAAACGTACCGATAAACTCATCTTT.

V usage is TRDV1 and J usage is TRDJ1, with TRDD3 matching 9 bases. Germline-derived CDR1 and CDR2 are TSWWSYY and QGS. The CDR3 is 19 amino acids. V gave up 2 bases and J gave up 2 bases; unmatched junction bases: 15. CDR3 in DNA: TGTGCTCTTGGGGAAGGCCTCCCCCCTACTGGGGGAACGACCGATAAACTCATCTTT. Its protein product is CALGEGLPPTGGTTDKLIF.

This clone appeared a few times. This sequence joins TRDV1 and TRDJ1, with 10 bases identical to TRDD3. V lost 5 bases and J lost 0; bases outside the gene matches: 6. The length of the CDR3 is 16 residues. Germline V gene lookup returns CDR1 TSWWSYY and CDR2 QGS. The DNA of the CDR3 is TGTGCTCTTGGGAACTGGGGGATTCAGTACACCGATAAACTCATCTTT. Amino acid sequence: CALGNWGIQYTDKLIF.

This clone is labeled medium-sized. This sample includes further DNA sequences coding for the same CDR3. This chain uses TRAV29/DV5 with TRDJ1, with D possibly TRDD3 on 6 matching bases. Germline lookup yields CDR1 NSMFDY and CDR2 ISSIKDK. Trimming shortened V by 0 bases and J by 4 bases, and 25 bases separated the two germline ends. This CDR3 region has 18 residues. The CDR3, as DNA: TGTGCAGCAAGCGCGTATACGGTGGATACCGCATACTACGATAAACTCATCTTT. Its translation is CAASAYTVDTAYYDKLIF. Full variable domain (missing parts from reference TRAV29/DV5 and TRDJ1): DQQVKQNSPSLSVQEGRISILNCDYTNSMFDYFLWYKKYPAEGPTFLISISSIKDKNEDGRFTVFLNKSAKHLSLHIVPSQPGDSAVYFCAASAYTVDTAYYDKLIFGKGTRVTVEP.

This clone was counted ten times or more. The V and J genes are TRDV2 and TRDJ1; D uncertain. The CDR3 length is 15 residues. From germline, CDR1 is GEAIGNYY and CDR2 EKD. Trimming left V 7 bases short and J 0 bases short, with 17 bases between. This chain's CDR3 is CACEVNPAYTDKLIF. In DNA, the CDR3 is TGTGCCTGCGAGGTGAACCCAGCGTACACCGATAAACTCATCTTT.

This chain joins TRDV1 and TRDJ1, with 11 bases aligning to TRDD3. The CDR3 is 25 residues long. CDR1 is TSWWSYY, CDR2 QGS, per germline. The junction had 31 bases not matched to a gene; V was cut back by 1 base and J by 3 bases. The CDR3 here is CALGERSLLRLAPFGGYVGADKLIF. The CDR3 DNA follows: TGTGCTCTTGGGGAACGCAGCCTCCTACGTTTGGCCCCCTTTGGGGGATACGTCGGGGCCGATAAACTCATCTTT.

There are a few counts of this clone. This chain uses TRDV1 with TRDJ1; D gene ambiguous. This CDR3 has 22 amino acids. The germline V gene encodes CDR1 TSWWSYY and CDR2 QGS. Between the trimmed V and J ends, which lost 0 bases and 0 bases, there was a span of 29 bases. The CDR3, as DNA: TGTGCTCTTGGGGAACTAGAGGTCCCAACGAAGACGGACGATGCGTACACCGATAAACTCATCTTT. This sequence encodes CALGELEVPTKTDDAYTDKLIF.

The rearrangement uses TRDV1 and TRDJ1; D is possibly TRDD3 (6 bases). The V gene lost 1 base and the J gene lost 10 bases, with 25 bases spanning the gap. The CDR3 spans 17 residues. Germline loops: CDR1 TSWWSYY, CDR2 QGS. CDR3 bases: TGTGCTCTTGGGGAACGTAGGGGCGTGTGCTGGGGAGGAGGACTCATCTTT. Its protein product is CALGERRGVCWGGGLIF.